This T cell receptor (beta chain) was obtained from a study of blood T cell repertoires in COVID-19. The method was immunoSEQ multiplex PCR; TCRdb's version includes in-frame clones alone and lacks a portion of them. The sample has 130,000 to 150,000 clones; about 90% are singletons. From germline, CDR1 is LGHNA and CDR2 YSLEER. The CDR3 totals 16 residues. V was trimmed by 1 base and J by 4 bases, leaving 15 bases between them. The receptor was isolated from a human donor in a cohort sampled during active COVID-19. The chain carries TRBV4-3 and TRBJ2-3; D might be TRBD1 (6 bases). Sequenced sample: peripheral blood. The CDR3, as DNA: TGCGCCAGCAGCCAAGCACCTCCCAGGGGCTCAGATACGCAGTATTTT. Translated, it gives CASSQAPPRGSDTQYF.